This T cell receptor beta chain appears in the sequencing data of a study of blood T cell repertoires in COVID-19. About the research overall: The study drew acute and convalescent COVID-19 samples from the United States, Italy and Spain. PBMCs, B-cell-depleted T cells, or T cells provided the cDNA or gDNA that made up the material.

The CDR3 runs to 11 residues. Germline V CDR1 and CDR2: MNHEY, SVGAGI. V lost 6 bases, J lost 4 bases, and 6 bases lay in between. Per the original data handling: By means of reference gene primer amplification, nucleated cell counts were estimated. Clones were read by immunoSEQ multiplex PCR, and TCRdb kept only the in-frame ones, dropping some. V, J and clone size are taken as reported in that table, and D and trimming were inferred from the DNA itself. The table records 350,000 to 550,000 clones, approximately 90% of them present only once. This clone has only a few counts. The chain uses TRBV6-5 and TRBJ2-5; D may be TRBD1 (5 bases). The source is a woman in her twenties or thirties with acute or convalescent COVID-19. The specimen sequenced was peripheral blood. This chain's CDR3 is CASSQGETQYF. For the CDR3, the DNA is TGTGCCAGCAGCCAGGGAGAGACCCAGTACTTC.